These 25 T cell receptor beta chains came from one sample sequenced in a study of blood T cells in healthy people across ages. Primers used in a second PCR of about 7 to 12 cycles were a sample-barcoded 5' primer and a J-beta primer mix. TCRdb reanalysed the 5' RACE reads using MiXCR and keeps one entry per CDR3 protein. The data hold 630,000 or so distinct CDR3 sequences, with roughly 32% observed a single time. The material sequenced was blood. Source of these receptors: a woman at least 80 years old in good health.

The sample holds many counts of this clonotype. V gene TRBV7-2 combines with J gene TRBJ2-3; D might be TRBD2 (5 bases). In germline, CDR1 is SGHTA, CDR2 FQGNSA. Trimming removed 5 bases at V and 2 bases at J, with 11 bases between. The CDR3 extends over 14 amino acids. The CDR3 nucleotides read TGTGCCAGCAGCATTAGAGGGCCCACAGATACGCAGTATTTT. Translation gives CASSIRGPTDTQYF. Full variable domain (rest looked up from reference TRBV7-2 and TRBJ2-3): GAGVSQSPSNKVTEKGKDVELRCDPISGHTALYWYRQSLGQGLEFLIYFQGNSAPDKSGLPSDRFSAERTGGSVSTLTIQRTQQEDSAVYLCASSIRGPTDTQYFGPGTRLTVL.

This clonotype came up a few times. The rearrangement joins TRBV30 to TRBJ1-2; no clear D gene. This CDR3 region has 13 residues. Germline CDR1 is GTSNPN and CDR2 is SVGIG (reference sequence). V lost 0 bases and J 4 bases, leaving 9 bases between the germline ends. CDR3 protein: CAWSVHSGYGYTF. DNA for the CDR3: TGTGCCTGGAGTGTACACAGTGGCTATGGCTACACCTTC.

CDR3 amino acids: CASSQEGGLYGYTF. The CDR3, as DNA: TGTGCCAGCAGCCAAGAGGGGGGGCTCTATGGCTACACCTTC. J is TRBJ1-2 and V is TRBV3-1; maybe TRBD1 (6 bases). CDR3 size: 14 residues. Germline assignment: CDR1 LGHDT and CDR2 YNNKEL (reference sequence). Trimming removed 0 bases from V and 4 bases from J, with 9 bases in between.

The chain uses TRBV25-1 and TRBJ2-5; TRBD1 is a possible D gene (5 bases). Germline loops: CDR1 MGHDK, CDR2 SYGVNS. V shed 4 bases and J shed 11 bases, with 17 bases lying between them. The CDR3 is made up of 13 amino acids. The CDR3 DNA follows: TGTGCCAGCAGTGTAAGGGGTGACGCTGAGCAGTACTTC. As protein: CASSVRGDAEQYF.

This clonotype was seen many times. This rearrangement joins TRBV7-2 to TRBJ1-2; 7 bases fit TRBD1. J was trimmed by 5 bases and V by 5 bases; bases with no gene match: 11. The CDR3 has 15 amino acids. The germline V gene encodes CDR1 SGHTA and CDR2 FQGNSA. The CDR3 bases are TGTGCCAGCAGCCCTTCCGGGACAGCGAATTATGGCTACACCTTC. The encoded protein is CASSPSGTANYGYTF.

Many counts were recorded for this clonotype. This chain joins TRBV27 and TRBJ2-6; D could derive from TRBD1 or TRBD2 (5 bases each). The CDR3 contains 16 residues. V was shortened by 5 bases and J by 2 bases, with 13 bases between the two germline ends. From germline, CDR1 is MNHEY and CDR2 SMNVEV (reference sequence). The CDR3 coding sequence is TGTGCCAGCAGTGTGTCCAGGGACCCTGGGGCCAACGTCCTGACTTTC. Its protein product is CASSVSRDPGANVLTF.

This clonotype was recorded at least ten times. The gene calls are TRBV6-6 and TRBJ1-1; D is undetermined. This CDR3 is built from 11 residues. V was cut by 6 bases and J by 7 bases, with 9 bases left in between. Germline V gene data show CDR1 as MNHNY and CDR2 as SVGAGI (reference sequence). The CDR3 region has the DNA TGTGCCAGCAGCCCCAGACGTGAAGCTTTCTTT. The encoded protein is CASSPRREAFF.

The gene calls are TRBV19 and TRBJ2-7; D remains ambiguous. Germline V gene sequence: CDR1 LNHDA, CDR2 SQIVND (reference sequence). The length of the CDR3 is 15 residues. V was shortened by 3 bases and J by 4 bases, with 16 bases between the two germline ends. CDR3 coding DNA: TGTGCCAGTAGTATGGAAGGCGGCCTAACTTACGAGCAGTACTTC. Translating gives CASSMEGGLTYEQYF.

This clonotype was seen ten or more times. The V gene is TRBV18, the J gene TRBJ2-7; maybe TRBD2 (5 bases). The germline CDR1 and CDR2 sequences are KGHSH and LQKENI. V was trimmed by 3 bases and J by 7 bases, leaving 13 bases between them. The length of the CDR3 is 13 residues. The CDR3 here is CASSPPTSGEQYF. The CDR3 DNA sequence: TGTGCCAGCTCACCCCCAACCTCGGGGGAGCAGTACTTC.

This clonotype was observed at least ten times. The chain uses TRBV6-1 and TRBJ2-7; no clear D gene. Germline lookup yields CDR1 MNHNS and CDR2 SASEGT. The CDR3 is 14 amino acids. Trimming took 3 bases from V and 4 from J, leaving 13 bases between them. In DNA, the CDR3 is TGTGCCAGCAGTGACAGACCAAACCTATACGAGCAGTACTTC. It yields the protein CASSDRPNLYEQYF.

This clonotype showed up many times. The CDR3 DNA reads as TGCGCCAGCAGCGTTTCCGGGACAGAGAACTATGGCTACACCTTC. Amino acids: CASSVSGTENYGYTF. The chain combines TRBV5-1 with TRBJ1-2, with 7 bases fitting TRBD1. V trimming: 4 bases; J trimming: 2 bases; junction bases outside the gene matches: 8. This CDR3 is 15 amino acids long. Germline V lookup: CDR1 SGHRS, CDR2 YFSETQ.

This clonotype was recorded at least ten times. The V call is TRBV6-5, the J call TRBJ2-1; TRBD2 aligns across 7 bases. From germline, CDR1 is MNHEY and CDR2 SVGAGI. This CDR3 region has 15 residues. J was trimmed by 11 bases and V by 0 bases; bases with no gene match: 10. Written as DNA, the CDR3 is TGTGCCAGCAGTTACTCGGTTGGACTTAGCGGGCAGCAGTTCTTC. Its translation is CASSYSVGLSGQQFF.

This clonotype has just a few counts. The CDR3 spells CASSLPLANGELFF. As DNA, the CDR3 is TGTGCCAGCAGTCTGCCACTGGCGAACGGGGAGCTGTTTTTT. The gene calls are TRBV12-3 or TRBV12-4 and TRBJ2-2; D not certain. This CDR3 spans 14 amino acids. V was pared by 5 bases and J by 7 bases, with 14 bases between.

This clonotype appeared many times. The V and J genes are TRBV20-1 and TRBJ2-7; a possible D gene is TRBD1 (6 bases). V shed 5 bases and J shed 3 bases, with 8 bases lying between them. Germline CDR1 is DFQATT and CDR2 is SNEGSKA (reference sequence). This CDR3 spans 11 amino acids. The CDR3, as DNA: TGCAGTGCTCAACAGGGCTACGAGCAGTACTTC. Encoded protein: CSAQQGYEQYF.

The J gene is TRBJ2-7, the V gene TRBV6-5, with 8 bases fitting TRBD1. J was trimmed by 7 bases and V by 0 bases; bases with no gene match: 5. This CDR3 contains 14 residues. The germline gives CDR1 MNHEY, CDR2 SVGAGI. Here the CDR3 reads CASSYSGQGGEQYF. DNA of the CDR3: TGTGCCAGCAGTTACTCTGGACAGGGTGGGGAGCAGTACTTC.

This clonotype showed up many times. The chain uses TRBV20-1 and TRBJ2-5; TRBD2 might be the D (6 bases). CDR1 DFQATT and CDR2 SNEGSKA come from the germline V gene (reference sequence). This CDR3 comprises 13 residues. V was clipped by 6 bases and J by 3 bases, with 14 bases between them. CDR3 coding DNA: TGCAGTGCCAGACGGGACTCCAAAGAGACCCAGTACTTC. Protein: CSARRDSKETQYF.

The sample holds one count of this clonotype. The final CDR3 position lacks the conserved phenylalanine or tryptophan, pointing to a likely read error. The rearrangement uses TRBV20-1 and TRBJ1-5; 11 nucleotides align to TRBD1. The germline gives CDR1 DFQATT, CDR2 SNEGSKA (reference sequence). V lost 1 base and J lost 3; bases outside the gene matches: 5. The CDR3 spans 16 residues. CDR3 region: CSARGGTGGYNQPQHL. CDR3 sequence (DNA): TGCAGTGCTAGAGGGGGGACAGGGGGATACAATCAGCCCCAGCATTTG.

The CDR3, as DNA: TGTGCCATCAGCGTTGGGACAGGGGAGACAAGGGGCTACACCTTC. Translation: CAISVGTGETRGYTF. The chain combines TRBV10-3 with TRBJ1-2; 10 nucleotides match TRBD1. The germline CDR1 and CDR2 sequences are ENHRY and SYGVKD. The CDR3 is made up of 15 amino acids. Trimming at V came to 6 bases and at J to 8 bases, leaving 12 bases not matched to a gene.

This clonotype occurred many times. The chain couples TRBV4-3 to TRBJ2-1; 8 nucleotides agree with TRBD1. V lost 4 bases to trimming and J lost 0 bases; unmatched junction nucleotides: 20. Germline values: CDR1 LGHNA, CDR2 YSLEER. This CDR3 contains 21 residues. The CDR3 here is CASSRGWAGGLAPASYNEQFF. Here the CDR3 DNA reads TGCGCCAGCAGCCGCGGGTGGGCAGGGGGCCTAGCCCCCGCCTCCTACAATGAGCAGTTCTTC.

This clonotype showed up just a few times. This could be a read error, since a much larger clone is one nucleotide away. This rearrangement joins TRBV18 to TRBJ2-1, with TRBD2 matching over 8 bases. The CDR3 runs 16 residues. The ends lost 0 bases at V and 1 base at J; junction bases unmatched: 2. Germline V gene data show CDR1 as KGHSH and CDR2 as LQKENI. Here the CDR3 reads CASSPPRGESYNEQFF. CDR3 DNA sequence: TGTGCCAGCTCACCACCGCGGGGGGAATCCTACAATGAGCAGTTCTTC.

The chain employs TRBV6-2 or TRBV6-3 and TRBJ1-1; D gene uncertain. The germline gives CDR1 MNHEY, CDR2 SVGEGT. The CDR3 consists of 15 residues. V was trimmed by 4 bases and J by 3 bases, leaving 15 bases between them. The CDR3 spells CASSFIQVGDTEAFF. DNA of the CDR3: TGTGCCAGCAGTTTTATCCAGGTTGGGGACACTGAAGCTTTCTTT.

With regard to this clonotype: A much larger clonotype is one base distant, so this may be a read error. The chain couples TRBV11-2 to TRBJ2-5, with a tentative D call TRBD1 (6 bases). Germline-derived CDR1 and CDR2 are SGHAT and FQNNGV. V lost 4 bases and J lost 2, with 20 bases in between. The CDR3 is 17 amino acids. The DNA for the CDR3 is TGTGCCAGCAGCTCCAGGGGAGCAGGGGTAGGACAAGAGACCCAGTACTTC. Translating gives CASSSRGAGVGQETQYF.

V is TRBV10-3 and J is TRBJ1-1; a possible D gene is TRBD1 (5 bases). The CDR3 runs to 14 residues. The germline V gene encodes CDR1 ENHRY and CDR2 SYGVKD. The V end lost 3 bases, the J end lost 4 bases, and 12 bases lay between the germline ends. The CDR3: CAISERGEGTEAFF. Written as DNA, the CDR3 is TGTGCCATCAGTGAAAGGGGAGAGGGCACTGAAGCTTTCTTT.

This clonotype showed up just a few times. Germline and junction disagree at one end, which may indicate a read error. This sequence joins TRBV11-1 and TRBJ1-4; 10 nucleotides align to TRBD1. Looked up from germline, CDR1 is SGHAT and CDR2 is FQDESV (reference sequence). This CDR3 contains 21 residues. CDR3 nucleotide sequence: TGTGCCGGCAGCAACTGGAAGGCCGGGGACAGGGGAAGGACAACTAATGAAAAACTGTTTTTT. This gives the protein CAGSNWKAGDRGRTTNEKLFF.

This clonotype was seen a handful of times. A much larger clone differs from this one at a single base, so this may be a read error. Here the CDR3 DNA reads TGTGCCAGCTCCAAGGGCGGGTACCAAGAGACCCAGTTCTTC. Translation gives CASSKGGYQETQFF. This rearrangement joins TRBV7-9 to TRBJ2-5; D possibly corresponds to TRBD2 (5 bases). Matching the DNA end better, TRBJ2-1 makes the J call doubtful. This CDR3 has 14 residues. The V gene's germline CDR1 is SEHNR and CDR2 FQNEAQ (reference sequence).